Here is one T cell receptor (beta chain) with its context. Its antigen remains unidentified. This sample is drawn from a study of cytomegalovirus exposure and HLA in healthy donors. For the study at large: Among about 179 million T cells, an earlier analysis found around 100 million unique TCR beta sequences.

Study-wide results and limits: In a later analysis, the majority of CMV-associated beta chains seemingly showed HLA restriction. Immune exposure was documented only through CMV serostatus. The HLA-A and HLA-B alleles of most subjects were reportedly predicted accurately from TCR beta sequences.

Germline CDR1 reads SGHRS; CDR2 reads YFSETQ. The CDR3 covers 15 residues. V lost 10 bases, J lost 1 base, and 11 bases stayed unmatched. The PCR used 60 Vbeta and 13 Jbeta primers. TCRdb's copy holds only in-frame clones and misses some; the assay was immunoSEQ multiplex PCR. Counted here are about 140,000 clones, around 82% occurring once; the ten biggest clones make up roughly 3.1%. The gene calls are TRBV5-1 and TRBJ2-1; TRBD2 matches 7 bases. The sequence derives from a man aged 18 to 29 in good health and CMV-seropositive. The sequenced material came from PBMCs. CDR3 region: CASEGGTVSYNEQFF. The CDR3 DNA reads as TGCGCCTCCGAGGGAGGGACGGTTTCCTACAATGAGCAGTTCTTC.